This T cell receptor (beta chain) was recovered during a study of regulatory T cells in long-lasting Graves disease. iRepertoire HTBI primers and Arm-PCR of CDR3 regions built TCR beta libraries. From the multiplex PCR reads, TCRdb called clonotypes with MiXCR, one entry per CDR3 protein. The data hold around 450,000 distinct CDR3 sequences, with roughly 21% observed a single time. Time point noted: persistent/refractory GD, antithyroid drugs over 5 years with positive TRAb. PBMC RNA was the source of the TCR library. One endocrinology department in Xi'an, China, was where patients came from. Points on this clonotype: The antigen is undetermined. A much larger clone lies a single base off, so this may be a read error.

General study results and limits: Among samples with persistent disease, TRBV28, TRBJ1-2 and TRBJ2-5 were favored. TCR diversity in persistent Graves' patients was below that of newly diagnosed ones. Study of thyroid tissue was not done, with only peripheral blood studied.

This CDR3 spans 15 amino acids. J was trimmed by 2 bases and V by 6 bases; bases with no gene match: 7. The germline V gene has CDR1 MNHNS and CDR2 SASEGT. The chain couples TRBV6-1 to TRBJ1-5, with TRBD1 matching over 7 bases. The TCR was taken from a female donor with Graves disease. The material was peripheral blood mononuclear cells (PBMCs), obtained when the disease was refractory, from a patient treated with antithyroid drugs. CDR3 nucleotide sequence: TGTGCCAGCAGAAAAACAGGGGATGGCAATCAGCCCCAGCATTTT. Amino acids: CASRKTGDGNQPQHF.